The rows below give T cell receptor beta chains drawn from one sample of a study of shared clonotypes between healthy human individuals. Method: immunoSEQ multiplex PCR; TCRdb's copy keeps in-frame clones and lacks some. The top ten hold about 9.3% of the sample, which has some 350,000 clones, 74% seen once. Sequences were obtained from memory CD4+ T cells sorted from blood. The receptors here all came from a man aged 25 to 45 in good health. CDR3s leave out the opening cysteine and the closing phenylalanine or tryptophan.

TRBV7-8	TRBJ2-7	ASSLGQKNYEQY
TRBV2	TRBJ2-5	ASSEWEETQY
TRBV5-1	TRBJ2-7	ASSLTLQNYEQY
TRBV7-2	TRBJ1-2	ANGQGVGGYT
TRBV5-6	TRBJ1-2	ASSLNNYGYT
TRBV28	TRBJ1-5	ASSLRLGQPQH
TRBV4-1	TRBJ2-3	ASSRMTSETTDTQY
TRBV14	TRBJ1-2	ASSYRGIGYGYT
TRBV30	TRBJ2-6	AWGGISGANVLT
TRBV2	TRBJ2-1	ASSEVVTSGRYEQF
TRBV5-1	TRBJ2-6	ASSLTLASGTGGFGANVLT
TRBV7-2	TRBJ2-7	ASSQRSGYYEQY
TRBV18	TRBJ1-5	ASSEYRANQPQH
TRBV27	TRBJ2-1	ASSLGGAVYDEQF
TRBV5-1	TRBJ1-2	ASRVGRDYGYT
TRBV12-2	TRBJ2-5	ASRLPPRDRGPRFAGETQY
TRBV27	TRBJ1-5	ASRSGGRGQPQH
TRBV9	TRBJ2-1	ASSLLTSGINNEQF
TRBV6-1	TRBJ2-4	ASSEVGAGGTRHIQY
TRBV19	TRBJ1-4	ASNPGQGASTNEKLF
TRBV11-2	TRBJ1-5	ASSLGSGGHQPQH
TRBV7-2	TRBJ2-1	ASSLVRDGEQF
TRBV6-5	TRBJ2-1	ASSYASRGHQF
TRBV14	TRBJ2-1	ASSQGGFRDIIHNEQF
TRBV6-6	TRBJ2-7	ASRNRGAYEQY
TRBV14	TRBJ2-5	ASSSPVRETQY
TRBV7-9	TRBJ2-5	ASSGTGGMTQY
TRBV19	TRBJ2-2	ASSVTSGRGLGTGELF
TRBV5-1	TRBJ2-2	ASSYGLAGNTKTGELF
TRBV9	TRBJ1-2	ASSVGRGNYGYT
TRBV2	TRBJ2-5	ASRTGTNKETQY
TRBV5-1	TRBJ2-7	ASSLPGDYEQY
TRBV29-1	TRBJ2-5	SVGAPGQPQETQY
TRBV7-2	TRBJ2-7	ASSLQTRAEQY
TRBV7-6	TRBJ1-1	ASSGGEAF
TRBV30	TRBJ1-3	AWGQGAAGNTIY
TRBV4-1	TRBJ2-7	ASSQLITRDGDYEQY
TRBV29-1	TRBJ1-1	SVGEKQGARTEAF
TRBV7-2	TRBJ1-4	ASSLEFPDTNEKLF
TRBV7-6	TRBJ2-7	ASSPSLGGEKY
TRBV2	TRBJ2-1	ASSETVGHEQF
TRBV10-2	TRBJ2-1	ASSMTSAYNEQF
TRBV7-2	TRBJ1-1	ASSFTGTGNTEAF
TRBV2	TRBJ2-5	ASSDRGVTQETQY
TRBV9	TRBJ2-7	ASSVGAGGFYEQY
TRBV15	TRBJ2-1	ATSRDPGQDNEQF